These 9 T cell receptor beta chains share one sample of origin, sequenced in a study of cytomegalovirus exposure and HLA in healthy donors (dated by TCRdb to about 2017). Library prep was done by the immunoSEQ multiplex PCR assay. Sourced from immuneACCESS, this table was stored by TCRdb with only in-frame sequences that have V and J called. A share of the clones is absent; for the studies checked, an unresolved V gene accounts for under half, and the remainder has no known explanation. Recorded for this sample are some 64,000 clones; 95% to 98% of them occurred a single time. The top ten constitute about 1.6% of the sample. The sequenced sample was PBMCs. All receptors come from a woman younger than 30 in good health and CMV-seropositive.

This chain uses TRBV2 with TRBJ1-1; D gene ambiguous. From germline, CDR1 is SNHLY and CDR2 FYNNEI. The CDR3 has 13 amino acids. With 7 bases removed from V and 4 bases from J, the gap between germline ends came to 13 bases. The CDR3 is CASKEGQITEAFF. CDR3 coding DNA: TGTGCCAGCAAGGAGGGCCAAATCACTGAAGCTTTCTTT.

V is TRBV30 and J is TRBJ2-5; D is perhaps TRBD2 (6 bases). Germline V gene lookup returns CDR1 GTSNPN and CDR2 SVGIG (reference sequence). The CDR3 loop spans 15 amino acids. V lost 8 bases and J lost 7, with 26 bases in between. CDR3 loop: CATRGYGTPSGTQYF. The DNA of the CDR3 is TGTGCCACCCGGGGGTACGGAACCCCCTCGGGGACCCAGTACTTC.

This chain uses TRBV4-1 with TRBJ2-3; 9 bases are a match to TRBD2. CDR1 is MGHRA, CDR2 YSYEKL, per germline. This CDR3 contains 19 residues. Unmatched junction bases numbered 15, after V lost 1 base and J lost 4 bases. The CDR3 reads CASSQVELAGYPQADTQYF. Written as DNA, the CDR3 is TGCGCCAGCAGCCAAGTCGAGCTAGCGGGATACCCCCAGGCAGATACGCAGTATTTT.

The chain combines TRBV30 with TRBJ2-3, with TRBD2 identical over 9 bases. This CDR3 contains 16 residues. Losses at the gene ends were 2 bases for V and 0 bases for J; bases not matched to a gene: 6. Germline V gives CDR1 GTSNPN, CDR2 SVGIG (reference sequence). The CDR3 loop is CAWSSGRPTSTDTQYF. The CDR3 DNA sequence: TGTGCCTGGAGTAGCGGGAGGCCGACTAGCACAGATACGCAGTATTTT.

This sequence joins TRBV5-6 and TRBJ2-1, with 9 bases that match TRBD2. From germline, CDR1 is SGHDT and CDR2 YYEEEE. Germline trimming cut 0 bases from V and 0 bases from J; bases unmatched to any gene: 7. This CDR3 has 18 residues. CDR3 sequence (DNA): TGTGCCAGCAGCTTGGTCGCGGGAGGGACCCCCTCCTACAATGAGCAGTTCTTC. This sequence encodes CASSLVAGGTPSYNEQFF. The full variable domain, completed using reference TRBV5-6 and TRBJ2-1, is DAGVTQSPTHLIKTRGQQVTLRCSPKSGHDTVSWYQQALGQGPQFIFQYYEEEERQRGNFPDRFSGHQFPNYSSELNVNALLLGDSALYLCASSLVAGGTPSYNEQFFGPGTRLTVL.

V and J are TRBV12-5 and TRBJ2-2; 11 nucleotides match TRBD1. The ends lost 2 bases at V and 7 bases at J; junction bases unmatched: 15. CDR1 and CDR2 (germline): LGHNT, FRNRAP. This CDR3 is built from 19 residues. As DNA, the CDR3 is TGTGCTAGTGGTTTGTATAGCCGGGGGGGGACAGGGGGGATCGGGGAGCTGTTTTTT. It translates to CASGLYSRGGTGGIGELFF.

This clone appeared a single time. V usage is TRBV7-8 and J usage is TRBJ2-5; TRBD2 is a possible D gene (5 bases). V was trimmed by 1 base and J by 5 bases, leaving 11 bases between them. Germline CDR1 and CDR2: SGHVS and FQNEAQ. This CDR3 spans 14 amino acids. DNA of the CDR3: TGTGCCAGCAGCTTAGAGGCGGGCCGGGAGACCCAGTACTTC. It yields the protein CASSLEAGRETQYF.

The V and J genes are TRBV18 and TRBJ1-1, with D possibly matching TRBD1 (6 bases). Per germline, CDR1 KGHSH and CDR2 LQKENI. CDR3 size: 13 residues. Trimming left V 1 base short and J 3 bases short, with 6 bases between. CDR3 nucleotides: TGTGCCAGCTCACCACGGACAGACACTGAAGCTTTCTTT. It yields the protein CASSPRTDTEAFF.

The chain couples TRBV7-2 to TRBJ1-4; TRBD1 matches at 8 bases. CDR1 and CDR2 (germline): SGHTA, FQGNSA. The CDR3 loop spans 14 amino acids. Trimming at V came to 5 bases and at J to 7 bases, leaving 6 bases not matched to a gene. Written as DNA, the CDR3 is TGTGCCAGCAGCAACTACAGGGGGAGTGAAAAACTGTTTTTT. It specifies CASSNYRGSEKLFF. Drawing the rest from reference TRBV7-2 and TRBJ1-4, the complete variable domain is GAGVSQSPSNKVTEKGKDVELRCDPISGHTALYWYRQSLGQGLEFLIYFQGNSAPDKSGLPSDRFSAERTGGSVSTLTIQRTQQEDSAVYLCASSNYRGSEKLFFGSGTQLSVL.